This entry concerns a single T cell receptor beta chain. This clonotype has more than one count but fewer than ten. Its antigen has not been determined. No clone much larger than this one lies a single base away; base qualities are absent. The data are from a study of blood T cells in healthy people across ages (dated by TCRdb to between 2015 and 2016). With regard to the full study: In model experiments, roughly one uniquely barcoded TCR beta cDNA molecule per two T cells was captured by template switching. The study analyzed two additional independent replicas of 1 million unique cDNA reads from the same blood draw for two donors, one aged 18 to 29 and one aged 80 or older. Using deep sequencing normalized with unique cDNA molecular identifiers, the study measured how TCR beta repertoire diversity changes with age. To avoid experimental bias, donors of different ages were spread randomly across the sequencing lanes. The donors were split into four age groups: young (average 16 years), middle-aged (about 40), aged (more than 60) and long-lived (approximately 80). Paper-wide results and their limitations: Total diversity estimates from one million sequenced T cells were considered lower bounds and underestimates. Compared with the aged group, more naive CD4+ T cells, fewer expanded clones and increased TCR diversity were shown by the long-lived group, suggesting age selection. The CMV infection status of donors was not known, potentially confounding age-related changes in expanded clonotypes. Observed TCR beta diversity per million T cells fell roughly linearly with age, and a significant reduction was already apparent by age roughly 40. The percentage of naive T cells measured by flow cytometry correlated strongly with observed TCR beta diversity. Conclusive comparison of naive and antigen-experienced compartments was prevented by the profiling of bulk unsorted PBMCs.

The receptor library was made with 5' RACE. Sequenced using an Illumina HiSeq 2500. The second PCR ran for roughly 6 to 11 cycles and used a J-beta primer mix along with a sample-barcoded 5' primer. Each TCR beta cDNA molecule received a unique molecular identifier from a template-switch 5' adaptor carrying 12 random nucleotides. Each sample yielded at least 2.5 million CDR3-containing paired-end reads. All of the RNA was converted into first-strand cDNA using the Mint cDNA synthesis kit, with a TRBC-specific oligonucleotide serving as the primer. Following uracil-DNA glycosylase treatment, all cDNA underwent a first 18-cycle PCR with the universal primers M1SS and BC2_uni_R. In the source study's methods: Each sample was normalized by randomly selecting 1 million high-quality reads, each carrying a distinct molecular identifier. Reads with shared molecular identifiers were discarded instead of being binned into consensus sequences. MiTCR, with a Q25 quality threshold and the strictest error-elimination algorithm, was used for CDR3 identification, clonotype clustering and error correction. A nonparametric unseen species model with Euler transformation was used to estimate lower-bound total TCR beta diversity. TCRdb took the public reads, trimmed them with fastp at Q25, ran MiXCR for clone calling and kept in-frame beta chains. Every distinct CDR3 protein forms one entry, paired with its most common genes and DNA. Clone size and V and J calls follow TCRdb, not the original study. The sample yields 600,000 to 800,000 distinct CDR3 sequences; around 21% were counted once. Jointly, the top ten make up roughly 3.4% of the sample.

The germline V gene encodes CDR1 SGHRS and CDR2 YFSETQ. V ends up 5 bases short and J 6 bases short, with an unmatched junction base count of 12. The CDR3 spans 16 residues, from the cysteine through the phenylalanine. Only the CDR3 DNA is retained, 48 bases long and in frame from the first base. The 40 or so donors, aged roughly 6 to 100 years, were systemically healthy Caucasian individuals from Russia. Approximately 9 milliliters of peripheral blood were collected from each donor into EDTA-treated Vacutainer tubes. Ficoll-Paque density-gradient centrifugation was used to isolate PBMCs, with at least 7 million per sample. Total RNA was extracted from PBMCs with Trizol reagent, with at least 6 micrograms obtained per sample. For every donor, flow cytometry on a PBMC aliquot measured the percentage of naive CD45RAhigh/CD27high T cells.

The sequenced material came from blood. The receptor was derived from a man between 65 and 80 years old in good health. The V and J genes are TRBV5-1 and TRBJ2-2; 8 junctional bases match TRBD2. The CDR3 has the sequence CASSLAPAGEPGELFF. In nucleotide form, the sequence is TGCGCCAGCAGTCTGGCACCAGCGGGAGAACCCGGGGAGCTGTTTTTT.